The T cell receptor beta chain under discussion was sequenced for a study of blood T cell repertoires in COVID-19 (dated by TCRdb to about 2020). The study in broad terms: Samples from collaborators originated in the United States, Italy and Spain and spanned both the acute and convalescent phases of COVID-19. The repertoires were released in a freely available public database meant as a resource for research on the immune response to SARS-CoV-2. HLA class I and class II types, where available, came from metadata supplied by the sample provider rather than from assay-based typing. The material from the prospective study consisted of cDNA or gDNA derived from T cells, B-cell-depleted T cells, or PBMCs. The samples were drawn from the first 160 participants of the ongoing ImmuneRACE study and from over 950 subjects provided by 6 global collaborators. Nearly every sample came with metadata listing a de-identified subject ID, COVID-19 status, age in years and sex. Deeply sampled blood TCRbeta repertoires from subjects exposed to, actively infected with, or recovered from COVID-19 were included in the dataset.

Collaborating institutions collected whole blood in K2EDTA tubes following their own protocols. Collaborator samples were shipped for TCRbeta analysis as frozen whole blood, isolated PBMCs, or DNA extracted from either sample type. Reading the germline V gene gives CDR1 ENHRY and CDR2 SYGVKD. The CDR3 starts with the cysteine, ends with the phenylalanine, and has 15 residues. The entry retains the CDR3 DNA only, 45 bases that are in frame from base 1. At the junction V is shortened by 6 bases and J by 2 bases, with 17 bases in between. Worth noting for this clone: Its specific antigen is unknown. No much larger clone exists at a distance of one base, and base qualities are not known.

The immunoSEQ Assay, a bias-controlled multiplex PCR, was used to amplify TCRbeta CDR3 regions from genomic DNA. As for the authors' bioinformatics: The number of nucleated cells in each sample was estimated from the amplification of reference gene primers within the assay. To quantify the absolute abundance of each unique TCRbeta CDR3 rearrangement, sequence reads were collapsed and filtered. For each sample, productive Simpson clonality was calculated by taking the square root of Simpson's diversity index across productive rearrangements. As stored in TCRdb, this immuneACCESS dataset retains in-frame rearrangements with V and J assigned. A fraction of the clones does not appear; measured against another copy, unresolved V genes explain less than half of the discrepancy, and the remainder lacks a known reason. D and trimming were read from the DNA, whereas the V and J calls and clone size are those reported in that table. Across this sample there are roughly 120,000 clones, with about four fifths seen only once. The ten largest clones add up to approximately 2.5% of the sample.

Here is what the overall study found, with its caveats: Clinical and demographic metadata were provided uncurated, with the amount varying by source and participant.

This TCR came from a man aged 65-85 years with acute or convalescent COVID-19. The sample comprised peripheral blood. In this chain, TRBV10-3 is recombined with TRBJ2-7, with a tentative D gene TRBD1 over 6 matching bases. This receptor has the CDR3 CAIRTQGGEAYEQYF. The DNA reads as follows: TGTGCCATCAGAACACAAGGGGGAGAAGCCTACGAGCAGTACTTC.